Following are 30 T cell receptor beta chains from one sample sequenced in a study of T-cell memory formation after mild COVID-19. Each CDR3 protein is one row after TCRdb ran MiXCR on the 5' RACE reads. The sample holds 580,000 or so distinct CDR3 sequences, approximately 15% seen once. Sequencing was done on a sample of PBMCs or a T cell subset sorted from them (not recorded which). The receptors were sampled from an adult woman who had mild COVID-19 (a few samples of this study predate the infection). Cell type and time point are not known.

This clonotype was seen a handful of times. This chain uses TRBV5-1 with TRBJ2-4; TRBD2 agrees at 8 bases. The CDR3 consists of 14 residues. Germline assignment: CDR1 SGHRS and CDR2 YFSETQ. V lost 5 bases to trimming and J lost 9 bases; unmatched junction nucleotides: 10. As DNA, the CDR3 is TGCGCCAGCAGAGCGGGGGCCGAGGGAATCATTCAGTACTTC. Translation: CASRAGAEGIIQYF.

The genes are TRBV18 and TRBJ1-1; D not certain. Trimming cost V 0 bases and J 0 bases, with 8 bases left between them. Germline V gene data show CDR1 as KGHSH and CDR2 as LQKENI. This CDR3 region has 15 residues. CDR3 coding DNA: TGTGCCAGCTCACCACCTTACGGGGTGAACACTGAAGCTTTCTTT. Protein sequence: CASSPPYGVNTEAFF.

This clonotype was picked up many times. V and J are TRBV4-1 and TRBJ1-6; 8 bases are a match to TRBD1. This CDR3 has 15 amino acids. Germline V gives CDR1 MGHRA, CDR2 YSYEKL. The V gene end was trimmed by 4 bases and the J gene end by 6 bases; junction bases not matched to a gene: 5. The CDR3 is CASSPWTGTNSPLHF. In DNA, the CDR3 is TGCGCCAGCAGCCCGTGGACAGGGACTAATTCACCCCTCCACTTT.

V is TRBV9 and J is TRBJ2-6; weak D call: TRBD2 (5 bases). V was cut by 3 bases and J by 4 bases, with 14 bases left in between. CDR3 length: 16 amino acids. Germline V gene lookup returns CDR1 SGDLS and CDR2 YYNGEE. In DNA, the CDR3 is TGTGCCAGCAGCGCCCGGCGAGGGTCCGGGGCCAACGTCCTGACTTTC. Amino acid sequence: CASSARRGSGANVLTF.

There are a few counts of this clonotype. The chain has TRBV10-3 and TRBJ2-1; TRBD2 might be the D (6 bases). This CDR3 is built from 15 residues. Germline V gene data show CDR1 as ENHRY and CDR2 as SYGVKD. V lost 3 bases and J 2 bases, leaving 11 bases between the germline ends. CDR3 sequence: CAISEWGEPYNEQFF. CDR3 bases: TGTGCCATCAGTGAATGGGGGGAGCCCTACAATGAGCAGTTCTTC.

The V gene is TRBV11-2, the J gene TRBJ2-7; 8 bases match TRBD1. With 5 bases clipped from V and 2 bases from J, the junction kept 17 bases outside the gene matches. CDR1 and CDR2 (germline): SGHAT, FQNNGV. The CDR3 runs to 18 residues. CDR3 sequence (DNA): TGTGCCAGCAGCAAACAGGGGGTCATTATCCCCCCACCCTACGAGCAGTACTTC. As protein: CASSKQGVIIPPPYEQYF. The whole variable domain, remainder taken from reference TRBV11-2 and TRBJ2-7, is EAGVAQSPRYKIIEKRQSVAFWCNPISGHATLYWYQQILGQGPKLLIQFQNNGVVDDSQLPKDRFSAERLKGVDSTLKIQPAKLEDSAVYLCASSKQGVIIPPPYEQYFGPGTRLTVT.

The sample holds a few counts of this clonotype. This chain links TRBV7-2 with TRBJ2-3; D remains ambiguous. The CDR3 is made up of 12 amino acids. From germline, CDR1 is SGHTA and CDR2 FQGNSA. Trimming cost V 3 bases and J 7 bases, with 8 bases left between them. CDR3 sequence: CASSFAPNTQYF. In DNA form, the CDR3 reads TGTGCCAGCAGCTTTGCGCCGAATACGCAGTATTTT. Full variable domain (rest looked up from reference TRBV7-2 and TRBJ2-3): GAGVSQSPSNKVTEKGKDVELRCDPISGHTALYWYRQSLGQGLEFLIYFQGNSAPDKSGLPSDRFSAERTGGSVSTLTIQRTQQEDSAVYLCASSFAPNTQYFGPGTRLTVL.

The chain recombines TRBV5-1 with TRBJ2-5; weak D call: TRBD2 (5 bases). The V end lost 2 bases, the J end lost 3 bases, and 14 bases lay between the germline ends. The CDR3 runs 15 residues. Per the germline V gene, CDR1 is SGHRS and CDR2 is YFSETQ. CDR3 loop: CASSFSVSGKETQYF. CDR3 DNA: TGCGCCAGCAGCTTTTCGGTATCGGGGAAAGAGACCCAGTACTTC.

This clonotype occurred many times. V gene TRBV12-3 or TRBV12-4 combines with J gene TRBJ2-2; possibly TRBD2 for D (5 bases). V gave up 5 bases and J gave up 6 bases, with 10 bases separating them. This CDR3 region has 13 residues. The CDR3 loop reads CASSLSGAGELFF. The CDR3 coding sequence is TGTGCCAGCAGTCTGAGCGGAGCCGGGGAGCTGTTTTTT.

This chain links TRBV14 with TRBJ1-1; the match to TRBD1 covers 7 bases. The V segment lost 2 bases and the J segment 7 bases; nucleotides outside the gene matches: 4. The CDR3 covers 13 residues. Germline CDR1 is SGHDN and CDR2 is FVKESK. The CDR3 nucleotides read TGTGCCAGCAGCCAAACAGGGGATAATGAAGCTTTCTTT. This encodes CASSQTGDNEAFF. Filled out from reference TRBV14 and TRBJ1-1, the complete variable domain reads EAGVTQFPSHSVIEKGQTVTLRCDPISGHDNLYWYRRVMGKEIKFLLHFVKESKQDESGMPNNRFLAERTGGTYSTLKVQPAELEDSGVYFCASSQTGDNEAFFGQGTRLTVV.

This clonotype has only a few counts. This chain joins TRBV27 and TRBJ2-7; 7 nucleotides line up with TRBD1. Germline V gene data show CDR1 as MNHEY and CDR2 as SMNVEV (reference sequence). This CDR3 comprises 14 residues. The ends lost 2 bases at V and 5 bases at J; junction bases unmatched: 6. This CDR3 is CASSLRTGRNEQYF. CDR3 DNA sequence: TGTGCCAGCAGTTTACGGACAGGACGAAACGAGCAGTACTTC.

This chain links TRBV4-2 with TRBJ2-1; 8 bases align to TRBD2. The CDR3 length is 15 residues. Per the germline V gene, CDR1 is LGHNA and CDR2 is YNFKEQ. The V segment lost 4 bases and the J segment 6 bases; nucleotides outside the gene matches: 8. Here the CDR3 DNA reads TGTGCCAGCAGCCCGCGTGCGGGAGGAATCAATGAGCAGTTCTTC. Translating gives CASSPRAGGINEQFF.

This chain uses TRBV7-8 with TRBJ2-1; 10 bases align to TRBD1. Germline-derived CDR1 and CDR2 are SGHVS and FQNEAQ. The CDR3 spans 15 residues. V gave up 3 bases and J gave up 5 bases; unmatched junction bases: 4. CDR3 sequence (DNA): TGTGCCAGCAGCTTGACAGGGGGCGCTCACAATGAGCAGTTCTTC. It is translated as CASSLTGGAHNEQFF.

This clonotype has only a few counts. V and J are TRBV20-1 and TRBJ1-5; 8 bases map to TRBD1. The germline gives CDR1 DFQATT, CDR2 SNEGSKA (reference sequence). CDR3 length: 15 residues. The trim removed 3 bases at V and 5 bases at J, leaving 9 bases unmatched. The CDR3 region is CSASEDRANDQPQHF. CDR3 in DNA: TGCAGTGCTAGTGAGGACAGGGCCAATGATCAGCCCCAGCATTTT.

The V gene is TRBV2, the J gene TRBJ2-2, with a weak D call TRBD2 (6 bases). The CDR3 sequence is 16 residues long. V lost 7 bases to trimming and J lost 2 bases, with 17 bases between them. The germline V gene has CDR1 SNHLY and CDR2 FYNNEI. The CDR3 region is CASTRRAGQNTGELFF. CDR3 DNA: TGTGCCAGCACCCGCCGGGCGGGGCAAAACACCGGGGAGCTGTTTTTT.

The chain has TRBV7-9 and TRBJ2-7; TRBD1 might be the D (5 bases). Germline V lookup: CDR1 SEHNR, CDR2 FQNEAQ (reference sequence). V lost 7 bases to trimming and J lost 0 bases, with 13 bases between them. The CDR3 length is 14 residues. The DNA for the CDR3 is TGTGCCAGCACCCCAGGGCTGATCTCCTACGAGCAGTACTTC. Translating it yields CASTPGLISYEQYF.

This clonotype was detected a few times. The chain couples TRBV7-2 to TRBJ2-1, with 10 bases identical to TRBD2. CDR3 length: 14 amino acids. Losses at the gene ends were 4 bases for V and 5 bases for J; bases not matched to a gene: 2. The germline V gene encodes CDR1 SGHTA and CDR2 FQGNSA. CDR3 coding DNA: TGTGCCAGCAGCTGGACTAGCGGACACAATGAGCAGTTCTTC. It encodes CASSWTSGHNEQFF.

There are a few counts of this clonotype. This chain joins TRBV7-2 and TRBJ2-1, with 8 nucleotides matching TRBD2. In germline, CDR1 is SGHTA, CDR2 FQGNSA. The CDR3 has 15 residues. With 0 bases clipped from V and 9 bases from J, the junction kept 7 bases outside the gene matches. Here the CDR3 reads CASSLAVAGQGEQFF. The CDR3 bases are TGTGCCAGCAGCTTAGCGGTAGCGGGACAAGGTGAGCAGTTCTTC.

The chain couples TRBV3-1 to TRBJ2-1; 8 positions match TRBD2. V lost 7 bases to trimming and J lost 4 bases; unmatched junction nucleotides: 6. The germline CDR1 and CDR2 sequences are LGHDT and YNNKEL (reference sequence). This CDR3 region has 14 residues. CDR3 protein: CASTPAGGYNEQFF. The CDR3 nucleotides read TGTGCCAGCACCCCGGCGGGGGGTTACAATGAGCAGTTCTTC.

Regarding this clonotype: Mismatch with germline at one junction end may stem from a read error. The chain combines TRBV7-2 with TRBJ2-7; either TRBD1 or TRBD2 may fit D (6 bases each). CDR1 and CDR2 from the germline V gene are SGHTA and FQGNSA. This CDR3 has 19 amino acids. The CDR3 loop reads CASSSPPPFRGPPLYDQYF. In nucleotides, the CDR3 is TGTGCCAGCAGCTCACCGCCCCCGTTCCGGGGGCCCCCCTTGTACGATCAGTACTTC.

This clonotype was recorded many times. The chain has TRBV19 and TRBJ1-2, with a possible D match to TRBD1 (5 bases). The V gene's germline CDR1 is LNHDA and CDR2 SQIVND (reference sequence). Trimming cost V 2 bases and J 8 bases, with 24 bases left between them. The CDR3 runs 17 residues. The CDR3, as DNA: TGTGCCAGTAGTATACCCCTCGTAGGGACCTCCAGGAGGGGCTACACCTTC. This sequence encodes CASSIPLVGTSRRGYTF.

The chain recombines TRBV5-5 with TRBJ2-3; 9 positions match TRBD2. This CDR3 comprises 16 residues. Trimming removed 0 bases from V and 6 bases from J; junction bases left unmatched: 8. Per germline, CDR1 SGHKS and CDR2 YYEKEE (reference sequence). The CDR3 DNA reads TGTGCCAGCAGCTTGGAGGCGGGGGGGCACACCGATACGCAGTATTTT. Its protein product is CASSLEAGGHTDTQYF.

In this sample, this clonotype turned up many times. V is TRBV11-3 and J is TRBJ2-3; unclear D gene. CDR1 and CDR2 from the germline V gene are SGHNT and YENEEA. Trimming shortened V by 5 bases and J by 2 bases, and 8 bases separated the two germline ends. CDR3 size: 13 residues. In nucleotides, the CDR3 is TGTGCCAGCAGCAACGGGTACACAGATACGCAGTATTTT. Protein product: CASSNGYTDTQYF. The complete variable domain, with remaining parts taken from reference TRBV11-3 and TRBJ2-3, reads EAGVVQSPRYKIIEKKQPVAFWCNPISGHNTLYWYLQNLGQGPELLIRYENEEAVDDSQLPKDRFSAERLKGVDSTLKIQPAELGDSAVYLCASSNGYTDTQYFGPGTRLTVL.

V gene TRBV30 combines with J gene TRBJ2-3, with 7 nucleotides matching TRBD1. CDR1 is GTSNPN and CDR2 is SVGIG in the germline V gene (reference sequence). The CDR3 totals 17 residues. V trimming: 2 bases; J trimming: 5 bases; junction bases outside the gene matches: 16. The CDR3 DNA follows: TGTGCCTGGAGTCCCCGACAGGGAAAGTTTGGTGGAGATACGCAGTATTTT. Translated: CAWSPRQGKFGGDTQYF.

This clonotype has just a few counts. The chain joins TRBV5-1 to TRBJ2-2; D gene unclear. Germline lookup yields CDR1 SGHRS and CDR2 YFSETQ. The CDR3 extends over 14 amino acids. Between the trimmed V and J ends, which lost 6 bases and 2 bases, there was a span of 11 bases. The CDR3, as DNA: TGCGCCAGCACTAGGGATTCAAACACCGGGGAGCTGTTTTTT. Translated, it gives CASTRDSNTGELFF. The whole variable domain, remainder taken from reference TRBV5-1 and TRBJ2-2, is KAGVTQTPRYLIKTRGQQVTLSCSPISGHRSVSWYQQTPGQGLQFLFEYFSETQRNKGNFPGRFSGRQFSNSRSEMNVSTLELGDSALYLCASTRDSNTGELFFGEGSRLTVL.

The chain joins TRBV7-3 to TRBJ2-6; D not certain. Germline CDR1 reads SGHTA; CDR2 reads FQGTGA. CDR3 length: 16 residues. Between the trimmed V and J ends, which lost 6 bases and 0 bases, there was a span of 12 bases. The CDR3 is CASRVSFDSGANVLTF. CDR3 coding DNA: TGTGCCAGCAGGGTCTCCTTCGACTCTGGGGCCAACGTCCTGACTTTC. The full variable domain, in which reference TRBV7-3 and TRBJ2-6 provide the parts outside the CDR3, is GAGVSQTPSNKVTEKGKYVELRCDPISGHTALYWYRQSLGQGPEFLIYFQGTGAADDSGLPNDRFFAVRPEGSVSTLKIQRTERGDSAVYLCASRVSFDSGANVLTFGAGSRLTVL.

This chain uses TRBV7-9 with TRBJ2-3; D tentatively fits TRBD1 or TRBD2 (7 bases each). CDR1 is SEHNR and CDR2 is FQNEAQ in the germline V gene (reference sequence). The CDR3 is 16 residues long. Trimming left V 1 base short and J 2 bases short, with 13 bases between. For the CDR3, the DNA is TGTGCCAGCAGCTTAGGATCAGGGGGGGTCACAGATACGCAGTATTTT. This translates into CASSLGSGGVTDTQYF.

This clonotype was seen a few times. This chain joins TRBV5-1 and TRBJ2-2; tentatively, D is TRBD1 or TRBD2 (5 bases each). Trimming took off 0 bases at V and 4 bases at J, with 19 bases between the two ends. CDR1 and CDR2 from the germline V gene are SGHRS and YFSETQ. This CDR3 comprises 18 residues. CDR3 DNA sequence: TGCGCCAGCAGCTTGGCCGCCCAGCGCTGGGGGAGCACCGGGGAGCTGTTTTTT. Encoded protein: CASSLAAQRWGSTGELFF.

The chain is built from TRBV4-1 and TRBJ1-2; D gene uncertain. CDR1 and CDR2 (germline): MGHRA, YSYEKL. The CDR3 length is 14 residues. The V end lost 0 bases, the J end lost 4 bases, and 9 bases lay between the germline ends. The CDR3: CASSQDSVSYGYTF. CDR3 nucleotide sequence: TGCGCCAGCAGCCAAGATTCGGTGTCCTATGGCTACACCTTC.

This clonotype has only one observation. The chain combines TRBV6-4 with TRBJ2-7; 7 nucleotides match TRBD2. Trimming at V came to 4 bases and at J to 3 bases, leaving 9 bases not matched to a gene. CDR3 length: 15 amino acids. Germline V CDR1 and CDR2: MRHNA, SNTAGT. CDR3 nucleotide sequence: TGTGCCAGCAGTGTCTTGATGCGGGAGCTCTACGAGCAGTACTTC. Amino acid sequence: CASSVLMRELYEQYF.